What follows describes a single T cell receptor beta chain. Its antigen remains unknown. These data belong to a study of OX40 agonist ivuxolimab in advanced cancers. Overall study context: Dose-escalation cases comprised hepatocellular carcinoma, melanoma, renal cell or head and neck cancer. General study results and limits: It was not determined which antigens were specifically recognized by the peripheral T cells that had undergone clonal expansion.

Clones were read by immunoSEQ multiplex PCR, and TCRdb kept only the in-frame ones, dropping some. Of approximately 68,000 clones in the sample, 75% to 90% are singletons; the top ten hold 0.85% to 0.95%. Germline V gene sequence: CDR1 KGHSH, CDR2 LQKENI. This CDR3 has 14 residues. Trimming took off 2 bases at V and 1 base at J, with 5 bases between the two ends. The chain uses TRBV18 and TRBJ2-2; D uncertain. This specimen consisted of CD4+ or CD8+ T cells sorted from blood, obtained in a trial of the OX40 agonist ivuxolimab. The TCR sequence derives from an adult with an advanced solid tumor such as melanoma, head and neck, liver or kidney cancer. CDR3: CASSPGENTGELFF. CDR3 nucleotide sequence: TGTGCCAGCTCACCAGGGGAGAACACCGGGGAGCTGTTTTTT. Full variable domain (missing parts from reference TRBV18 and TRBJ2-2): NAGVMQNPRHLVRRRGQEARLRCSPMKGHSHVYWYRQLPEEGLKFMVYLQKENIIDESGMPKERFSAEFPKEGPSILRIQQVVRGDSAAYFCASSPGENTGELFFGEGSRLTVL.